Shown below are 21 T cell receptor beta chains from a single sample sequenced in a study of beta chain features in type 1 diabetes. Investigators reverse transcribed all isolated RNA, so they sequenced expressed TCRB transcripts. Clones were read by immunoSEQ multiplex PCR, and TCRdb kept only the in-frame ones, dropping some. The profile shows around 450,000 clones, about an eighth of them singletons. The sample was naive CD4+ T cells from blood. These receptors all come from a woman aged 18-29 years in good health.

In this sample, this clone turned up a few times. The chain joins TRBV11-2 to TRBJ2-5, with D tentatively TRBD2 (5 bases). The CDR3 is made up of 16 amino acids. The V gene's germline CDR1 is SGHAT and CDR2 FQNNGV. Trimming pared 6 bases from V and 4 bases from J, leaving 21 bases between. The CDR3: CASRALRPGRSETQYF. CDR3 bases: TGTGCCAGCAGGGCCTTACGTCCTGGGAGATCAGAGACCCAGTACTTC.

The table lists this clone with a few counts. V is TRBV4-2 and J is TRBJ2-3; D may be TRBD2 (5 bases). Germline CDR1 is LGHNA and CDR2 is YNFKEQ. The CDR3 has 16 amino acids. Trimming took off 0 bases at V and 5 bases at J, with 15 bases between the two ends. The CDR3 is CASSQDVGASLDTQYF. CDR3 bases: TGTGCCAGCAGCCAAGATGTGGGAGCTAGCCTAGATACGCAGTATTTT.

This chain joins TRBV7-2 and TRBJ2-3; 10 bases match TRBD1. The CDR3 is 16 residues long. V shed 5 bases and J 2 bases; nucleotides not matched to a gene: 7. In germline, CDR1 is SGHTA, CDR2 FQGNSA. This chain's CDR3 is CASSPRQGAPTDTQYF. As DNA, the CDR3 is TGTGCCAGCAGCCCTCGACAGGGGGCTCCCACAGATACGCAGTATTTT.

This clone was recorded a few times. The CDR3 sequence is CSVTSTSASTDTQYF. As DNA, the CDR3 is TGCAGCGTTACTTCCACTAGCGCTAGCACAGATACGCAGTATTTT. The J gene is TRBJ2-3, the V gene TRBV29-1; TRBD2 agrees at 7 bases. This CDR3 has 15 residues. The V gene's germline CDR1 is SQVTM and CDR2 ANQGSEA. V shed 5 bases, J shed 0 bases, and the junction held 8 bases outside the gene matches.

This clone appeared a few times. This rearrangement joins TRBV7-2 to TRBJ2-2, with 12 bases matching TRBD2. Per the germline V gene, CDR1 is SGHTA and CDR2 is FQGNSA. There are 18 residues in the CDR3. V was clipped by 6 bases and J by 4 bases; unmatched bases: 12. In nucleotides, the CDR3 is TGTGCCAGCAGTCTACAAGGACTAGCGGGAAGTGGCACCGGGGAGCTGTTTTTT. Translation: CASSLQGLAGSGTGELFF.

The rearrangement joins TRBV15 to TRBJ2-5, with 8 positions matching TRBD1. The CDR3 is made up of 15 amino acids. V lost 2 bases, J lost 4 bases, and 6 bases stayed unmatched. Looked up from germline, CDR1 is LNHNV and CDR2 is YYDKDF (reference sequence). The CDR3 is CATSRRQGLAETQYF. The CDR3 DNA is TGTGCCACCAGCAGAAGACAGGGGTTGGCAGAGACCCAGTACTTC.

This sequence joins TRBV14 and TRBJ2-5; D remains unclear. The ends were cut back, 4 bases at V and 5 bases at J, with 8 bases in the middle. Per the germline V gene, CDR1 is SGHDN and CDR2 is FVKESK. The CDR3 covers 12 residues. DNA of the CDR3: TGTGCCAGCAGCCCCAGTTGGGAGACCCAGTACTTC. Translating gives CASSPSWETQYF. Full variable domain (remainder filled in from reference TRBV14 and TRBJ2-5): EAGVTQFPSHSVIEKGQTVTLRCDPISGHDNLYWYRRVMGKEIKFLLHFVKESKQDESGMPNNRFLAERTGGTYSTLKVQPAELEDSGVYFCASSPSWETQYFGPGTRLLVL.

This rearrangement joins TRBV29-1 to TRBJ1-2, with D possibly being TRBD1 (5 bases). The germline V gene has CDR1 SQVTM and CDR2 ANQGSEA. With 4 bases removed from V and 5 bases from J, the gap between germline ends came to 11 bases. The CDR3 covers 12 residues. The CDR3 protein is CSVVGRDYGYTF. CDR3 DNA sequence: TGCAGCGTTGTTGGCAGGGATTATGGCTACACCTTC.

V gene TRBV7-7 combines with J gene TRBJ2-3; D call uncertain. Trimming pared 2 bases from V and 0 bases from J, leaving 9 bases between. Germline CDR1 is SSHAT and CDR2 is FNYEAQ (reference sequence). The CDR3 spans 15 residues. The CDR3 protein is CASSLLAGSTDTQYF. The DNA of the CDR3 is TGTGCCAGCAGCTTACTGGCAGGCAGCACAGATACGCAGTATTTT.

The genes are TRBV29-1 and TRBJ2-7; TRBD1 or TRBD2 may be the D gene (5 bases each). The CDR3 is 14 residues long. Trimming left V 4 bases short and J 2 bases short, with 15 bases between. CDR1 is SQVTM, CDR2 ANQGSEA, per germline. The CDR3 DNA sequence: TGCAGCGTTGGAGGGCAGGGCGGCACCTACGAGCAGTACTTC. This encodes CSVGGQGGTYEQYF.

This clone was detected only a few times. The chain couples TRBV25-1 to TRBJ2-7, with TRBD2 matching 7 bases. Trimming cost V 1 base and J 3 bases; bases outside gene matches: 12. This CDR3 contains 17 residues. Germline loops: CDR1 MGHDK, CDR2 SYGVNS. CDR3 in amino acids: CASSEWSGARGRYEQYF. CDR3 DNA: TGTGCCAGCAGTGAATGGAGCGGGGCTCGAGGGCGCTACGAGCAGTACTTC.

This clone was seen more than once but under ten times. The chain recombines TRBV29-1 with TRBJ1-4, with a tentative D call TRBD1 (5 bases). The CDR3 runs 12 residues. Trimming removed 7 bases from V and 8 bases from J, with 14 bases in between. CDR1 is SQVTM, CDR2 ANQGSEA, per germline. In DNA, the CDR3 is TGCAGCGGGCGCGGGGACGGGGAAAAACTGTTTTTT. Translation: CSGRGDGEKLFF.

The gene calls are TRBV7-9 and TRBJ1-6; D perhaps matches TRBD1 (5 bases). Trimming left V 5 bases short and J 10 bases short, with 18 bases between. This CDR3 has 15 residues. Germline V gives CDR1 SEHNR, CDR2 FQNEAQ (reference sequence). CDR3 residues: CASSLERQGSSPLHF. CDR3 in DNA: TGTGCCAGCAGCCTCGAGAGGCAGGGTTCCTCACCCCTCCACTTT.

V gene TRBV5-6 combines with J gene TRBJ2-3; a weak D match, TRBD1 (6 bases). The germline gives CDR1 SGHDT, CDR2 YYEEEE. Trimming took off 2 bases at V and 2 bases at J, with 18 bases between the two ends. This CDR3 contains 17 residues. DNA of the CDR3: TGTGCCAGCAGCTTCGGGCTCCACAGGGACAACACAGATACGCAGTATTTT. It translates to CASSFGLHRDNTDTQYF.

V gene TRBV4-1 combines with J gene TRBJ2-1; TRBD2 agrees at 11 bases. In germline, CDR1 is MGHRA, CDR2 YSYEKL. V lost 8 bases to trimming and J lost 0 bases; unmatched junction nucleotides: 9. The CDR3 runs to 17 residues. This chain's CDR3 is CASRRGSGRGSYNEQFF. CDR3 DNA sequence: TGCGCCAGCCGAAGGGGTAGCGGGAGGGGCTCCTACAATGAGCAGTTCTTC.

This chain uses TRBV7-3 with TRBJ2-7, with 12 bases matching TRBD1. The V gene end was trimmed by 5 bases and the J gene end by 6 bases; junction bases not matched to a gene: 11. Germline-derived CDR1 and CDR2 are SGHTA and FQGTGA. This CDR3 comprises 16 residues. Here the CDR3 reads CASSAPRDRGPVEQYV. The CDR3 bases are TGTGCCAGCAGCGCACCAAGGGACAGGGGGCCTGTCGAGCAGTACGTC.

This clone showed up just once. The V gene is TRBV9, the J gene TRBJ2-2, with D perhaps given as TRBD1 or TRBD2 (6 bases each). The germline V gene encodes CDR1 SGDLS and CDR2 YYNGEE. Trimming removed 4 bases at V and 5 bases at J, with 18 bases between. The CDR3 consists of 16 residues. The CDR3 region is CASSPKGGFPTGELFF. The DNA for the CDR3 is TGTGCCAGCAGCCCCAAAGGGGGGTTCCCTACCGGGGAGCTGTTTTTT.

The chain couples TRBV18 to TRBJ2-7; D is undetermined. There are 14 residues in the CDR3. The V gene's germline CDR1 is KGHSH and CDR2 LQKENI. V gave up 1 base and J gave up 6 bases, with 13 bases separating them. CDR3 DNA: TGTGCCAGCTCACCACTTGAAGTGAGTGGCGAGCAGTACTTC. Amino acids: CASSPLEVSGEQYF.

The chain carries TRBV28 and TRBJ2-1, with TRBD1 as a possible D gene (5 bases). Trimming stripped 4 bases from V and 4 bases from J, with 14 bases between. Germline V gene lookup returns CDR1 MDHEN and CDR2 SYDVKM. The CDR3 contains 15 residues. DNA for the CDR3: TGTGCCAGCAGTTCTCCAGGGTCCTCATACAATGAGCAGTTCTTC. Its translation is CASSSPGSSYNEQFF.

The chain has TRBV25-1 and TRBJ2-2; no clear D. V was shortened by 5 bases and J by 6 bases, with 4 bases between the two germline ends. CDR1 is MGHDK, CDR2 SYGVNS, per germline. CDR3 length equals 11 residues. As DNA, the CDR3 is TGTGCCAGCAGTAGATCCGGGGAGCTGTTTTTT. Residues: CASSRSGELFF.

V usage is TRBV28 and J usage is TRBJ2-1; 9 bases agree with TRBD1. Per the germline V gene, CDR1 is MDHEN and CDR2 is SYDVKM. This CDR3 is 15 amino acids long. V shed 3 bases, J shed 6 bases, and the junction held 6 bases outside the gene matches. CDR3 in amino acids: CASSFTGQGINEQFF. The CDR3, as DNA: TGTGCCAGCAGTTTTACGGGACAGGGCATCAATGAGCAGTTCTTC.